These 16 T cell receptor beta chains share one sample of origin, sequenced in a study of shared clonotypes between healthy human individuals. Assay: immunoSEQ multiplex PCR; the TCRdb copy retains only in-frame clones and omits some. The data hold millions of clones, with around 94% observed a single time. The source material was naive CD4+ T cells sorted from blood. This sample's subset: CD45RA+ positively selected. The receptors here all came from a young man in good health.

A note on this clone: The sample holds other DNA sequences that translate to the same CDR3. This rearrangement joins TRBV27 to TRBJ1-3; D gene unclear. Trimming took 3 bases from V and 4 from J, leaving 4 bases between them. Germline CDR1 MNHEY, CDR2 SMNVEV (reference sequence). The CDR3 runs to 12 residues. CDR3 amino acids: CASSLDGNTIYF. CDR3 DNA sequence: TGTGCCAGCAGTTTGGACGGAAACACCATATATTTT.

This sequence joins TRBV7-2 and TRBJ2-1; 9 nucleotides match TRBD2. With V trimmed by 1 base and J by 15 bases, 10 bases remained unmatched. Germline-derived CDR1 and CDR2 are SGHTA and FQGNSA. The CDR3 loop spans 14 amino acids. The DNA for the CDR3 is TGTGCCAGCAGCTTAGGACTAGCGGAGGCTCCGCGGTTCTTC. It yields the protein CASSLGLAEAPRFF.

V usage is TRBV6-1 and J usage is TRBJ1-3; D ambiguous. The germline V and J ends were trimmed by 0 bases and 0 bases, with 9 bases remaining between them. CDR1 is MNHNS, CDR2 SASEGT, per germline. This CDR3 is built from 16 residues. Here the CDR3 reads CASSEAGFSSGNTIYF. The CDR3 nucleotides are TGTGCCAGCAGTGAAGCGGGGTTCTCCTCTGGAAACACCATATATTTT.

The rearrangement links TRBV6-5 to TRBJ1-2, with D unresolved. There are 15 residues in the CDR3. The germline gives CDR1 MNHEY, CDR2 SVGAGI. Trimming pared 0 bases from V and 2 bases from J, leaving 10 bases between. The CDR3 region is CASSYSFQLNYGYTF. The CDR3 nucleotides are TGTGCCAGCAGTTACTCTTTCCAGCTAAACTATGGCTACACCTTC.

The rearrangement joins TRBV5-4 to TRBJ1-1; no clear D. Germline loops: CDR1 SGHNT, CDR2 YYREEE (reference sequence). The V end was cut by 1 base, the J end by 0 bases, with 7 bases between. The CDR3 spans 14 residues. CDR3 sequence (DNA): TGTGCCAGCAGCTTGCTCGGCCTGAACACTGAAGCTTTCTTT. Encoded protein: CASSLLGLNTEAFF.

This chain links TRBV7-8 with TRBJ2-1; 7 nucleotides align to TRBD2. Losses at the gene ends were 5 bases for V and 4 bases for J; bases not matched to a gene: 11. Germline V gene data show CDR1 as SGHVS and CDR2 as FQNEAQ. There are 16 residues in the CDR3. Written as DNA, the CDR3 is TGTGCCAGCAGCCCCCGGGGTAGCGGGTTATACAATGAGCAGTTCTTC. Encoded protein: CASSPRGSGLYNEQFF.

This clone was counted a few times. The CDR3: CASSYDRNTEAFF. CDR3 nucleotides: TGTGCCAGCAGCTATGACAGGAACACTGAAGCTTTCTTT. The rearrangement links TRBV5-4 to TRBJ1-1; possible D gene TRBD1, 5 bases. The CDR3 runs 13 residues. Germline loops: CDR1 SGHNT, CDR2 YYREEE (reference sequence). Trimming removed 3 bases at V and 1 base at J, with 7 bases between. Based on the CDR3 plus reference TRBV5-4 and TRBJ1-1, the full variable domain is ETGVTQSPTHLIKTRGQQVTLRCSSQSGHNTVSWYQQALGQGPQFIFQYYREEENGRGNFPPRFSGLQFPNYSSELNVNALELDDSALYLCASSYDRNTEAFFGQGTRLTVV.

This clone has only a few counts. Other nucleotide sequences in the sample specify the same CDR3. This chain links TRBV10-2 with TRBJ2-7; D is uncertain. Trimming pared 2 bases from V and 3 bases from J, leaving 2 bases between. Germline V gives CDR1 WSHSY, CDR2 SAAADI. This CDR3 comprises 11 residues. This CDR3 is CASSEGYEQYF. Written as DNA, the CDR3 is TGCGCCAGCAGTGAGGGCTACGAGCAGTACTTC.

The V call is TRBV6-5, the J call TRBJ1-5, with D unclear. V gave up 6 bases and J gave up 4 bases, with 10 bases separating them. Per germline, CDR1 MNHEY and CDR2 SVGAGI. The CDR3 has 13 amino acids. CDR3: CASSEEANQPQHF. The CDR3 DNA follows: TGTGCCAGCAGCGAAGAAGCAAATCAGCCCCAGCATTTT.

The chain joins TRBV6-5 to TRBJ1-1; D not certain. Germline values: CDR1 MNHEY, CDR2 SVGAGI. The CDR3 extends over 14 amino acids. V was trimmed by 8 bases and J by 1 base, leaving 14 bases between them. CDR3 coding DNA: TGTGCCAGCCGAGGAACTCCTCGGAACACTGAAGCTTTCTTT. It codes for CASRGTPRNTEAFF.

The J gene is TRBJ1-4, the V gene TRBV5-1, with unresolved D. The CDR3 totals 15 residues. V was cut by 5 bases and J by 8 bases, with 19 bases left in between. CDR1 SGHRS and CDR2 YFSETQ come from the germline V gene. Here the CDR3 reads CASRSYGFESEKLFF. CDR3 bases: TGCGCCAGCAGGTCTTACGGGTTTGAAAGCGAAAAACTGTTTTTT.

V usage is TRBV19 and J usage is TRBJ2-1; maybe TRBD2 (5 bases). CDR3 length equals 15 residues. Germline V gene lookup returns CDR1 LNHDA and CDR2 SQIVND (reference sequence). V was shortened by 4 bases and J by 5 bases, with 15 bases between the two germline ends. Written as DNA, the CDR3 is TGTGCCAGTAGTACTTGGTGGAGCGGTAACAATGAGCAGTTCTTC. Translation gives CASSTWWSGNNEQFF.

The chain combines TRBV5-1 with TRBJ1-2, with 7 bases that match TRBD1. With 3 bases clipped from V and 2 bases from J, the junction kept 7 bases outside the gene matches. CDR1 and CDR2 from the germline V gene are SGHRS and YFSETQ. The CDR3 is made up of 15 amino acids. The CDR3 DNA follows: TGCGCCAGCAGCTCACAGACAGGGCTCAACTATGGCTACACCTTC. It translates to CASSSQTGLNYGYTF. The full variable domain, rest sourced from reference TRBV5-1 and TRBJ1-2, is KAGVTQTPRYLIKTRGQQVTLSCSPISGHRSVSWYQQTPGQGLQFLFEYFSETQRNKGNFPGRFSGRQFSNSRSEMNVSTLELGDSALYLCASSSQTGLNYGYTFGSGTRLTVV.

About this clone: The same CDR3 can be traced to other DNA sequences in this sample. This CDR3 is CASSLDGNTIYF. The DNA for the CDR3 is TGCGCCAGCAGCTTGGATGGAAACACCATATATTTT. The chain carries TRBV5-1 and TRBJ1-3; D unclear. The CDR3 has 12 amino acids. The germline gives CDR1 SGHRS, CDR2 YFSETQ. Trimming took 0 bases from V and 3 from J, leaving 1 base between them.

The rearrangement uses TRBV10-3 and TRBJ1-4; D unclear. Trimming took 6 bases from V and 8 from J, leaving 10 bases between them. The CDR3 is 12 amino acids. Per the germline V gene, CDR1 is ENHRY and CDR2 is SYGVKD. CDR3 nucleotide sequence: TGTGCCATCAGCCCGAGCTTGGAAAAACTGTTTTTT. It is translated as CAISPSLEKLFF.

The chain uses TRBV11-3 and TRBJ2-7; 12 bases match TRBD2. The trim removed 5 bases at V and 1 base at J, leaving 3 bases unmatched. Per the germline V gene, CDR1 is SGHNT and CDR2 is YENEEA. The CDR3 has 15 residues. The CDR3: CASSSGLAGSYEQYF. CDR3 nucleotides: TGTGCCAGCAGCAGCGGACTAGCGGGGTCCTACGAGCAGTACTTC.